The clone carrying this T cell receptor (beta chain) was detected only a few times. The data are from a study of regulatory T cells in long-lasting Graves disease. In building TCR beta libraries, iRepertoire HTBI primers were used together with Arm-PCR of CDR3 regions. TCRdb independently ran MiXCR on the multiplex PCR reads; one entry per CDR3 protein. The sample lists around 480,000 distinct CDR3 sequences, 16% occurring once. Time point given: newly diagnosed GD, antithyroid drugs for less than 3 months. The TCR library was prepared using RNA isolated from PBMCs. These data were likewise used in another study, on T cells in Graves' hyperthyroidism and ophthalmopathy.

Sequencing was performed on peripheral blood mononuclear cells (PBMCs), taken at new diagnosis, from a patient treated with antithyroid drugs. This TCR was recovered from a woman aged 35-65 years with Graves disease.

This chain's CDR3 is CASLEGAYNEQFF. CDR3 in DNA: TGCGCCAGCCTTGAAGGGGCTTACAATGAGCAGTTCTTC. The chain is built from TRBV10-2 and TRBJ2-1; TRBD1 might be the D (5 bases). CDR3 length: 13 residues. V lost 8 bases and J 4 bases, leaving 12 bases between the germline ends. Looked up from germline, CDR1 is WSHSY and CDR2 is SAAADI.